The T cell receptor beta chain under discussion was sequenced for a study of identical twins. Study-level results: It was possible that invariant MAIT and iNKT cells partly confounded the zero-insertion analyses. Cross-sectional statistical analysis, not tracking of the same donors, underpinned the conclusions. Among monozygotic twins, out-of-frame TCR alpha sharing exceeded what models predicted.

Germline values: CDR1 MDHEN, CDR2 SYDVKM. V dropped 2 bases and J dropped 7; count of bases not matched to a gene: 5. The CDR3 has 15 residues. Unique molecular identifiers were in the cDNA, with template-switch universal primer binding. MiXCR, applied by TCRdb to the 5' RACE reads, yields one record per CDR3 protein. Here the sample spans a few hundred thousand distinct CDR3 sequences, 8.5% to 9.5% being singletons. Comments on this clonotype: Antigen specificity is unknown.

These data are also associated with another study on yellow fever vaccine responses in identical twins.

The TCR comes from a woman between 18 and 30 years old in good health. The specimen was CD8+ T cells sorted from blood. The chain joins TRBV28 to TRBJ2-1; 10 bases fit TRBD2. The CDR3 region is CASSLLLAGDNEQFF. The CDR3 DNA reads TGTGCCAGCAGTTTACTTCTAGCGGGAGATAATGAGCAGTTCTTC.